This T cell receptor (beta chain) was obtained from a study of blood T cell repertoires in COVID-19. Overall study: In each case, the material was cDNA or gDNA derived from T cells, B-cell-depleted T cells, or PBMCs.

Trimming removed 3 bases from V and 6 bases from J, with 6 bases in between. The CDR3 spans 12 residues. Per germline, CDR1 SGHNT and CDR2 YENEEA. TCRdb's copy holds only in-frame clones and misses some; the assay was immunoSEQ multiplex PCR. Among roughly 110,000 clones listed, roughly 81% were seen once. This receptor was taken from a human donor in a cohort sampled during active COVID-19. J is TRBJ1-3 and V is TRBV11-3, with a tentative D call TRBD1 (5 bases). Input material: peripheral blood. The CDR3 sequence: CASSLTENTIYF. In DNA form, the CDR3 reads TGTGCCAGCAGCTTGACAGAAAACACCATATATTTT.